This TCR beta chain came from a study of immune characterization of retroperitoneal liposarcoma (dated 2019 in TCRdb). V sheds 0 bases and J sheds 10 bases, leaving 19 bases between their ends. From cysteine to phenylalanine, the CDR3 is 16 amino acids long. The sequence is cut down to CDR3 DNA, 48 bases in frame from base 1. Reading the germline V gene gives CDR1 SGHVS and CDR2 FNYEAQ. The library was generated by PCR. The data were produced on a NextSeq 500. The public reads were run again by TCRdb, first through fastp at Q25 and then through MiXCR, and only productive beta chains were kept. Each entry merges the rows of one CDR3 protein and shows their most common DNA and genes. This sample comprises more than 9,000 distinct CDR3 sequences, 37% of them detected only once. Approximately 20% of the sample is taken by the ten largest. Only a few counts were recorded for this clonotype. This receptor's antigen is unknown. No clone much larger than this one lies a single base away; base qualities are absent.

The chain is assembled from TRBV7-6 and TRBJ2-1; the D gene is not confidently resolved. This TCR derives from a male donor with retroperitoneal liposarcoma. Material: tumor tissue. The CDR3 reads CASSLALGGRPYEQFF. Read as DNA, the sequence is TGTGCCAGCAGCTTAGCGTTAGGCGGCCGTCCCTACGAGCAGTTCTTC. The full variable domain, with segments outside the CDR3 supplied by the reference TRBV7-6 and TRBJ2-1 proteins, appears as GAGVSQSPRYKVTKRGQDVALRCDPISGHVSLYWYRQALGQGPEFLTYFNYEAQQDKSGLPNDRFSAERPEGSISTLTIQRTEQRDSAMYRCASSLALGGRPYEQFFGPGTRLTVL.